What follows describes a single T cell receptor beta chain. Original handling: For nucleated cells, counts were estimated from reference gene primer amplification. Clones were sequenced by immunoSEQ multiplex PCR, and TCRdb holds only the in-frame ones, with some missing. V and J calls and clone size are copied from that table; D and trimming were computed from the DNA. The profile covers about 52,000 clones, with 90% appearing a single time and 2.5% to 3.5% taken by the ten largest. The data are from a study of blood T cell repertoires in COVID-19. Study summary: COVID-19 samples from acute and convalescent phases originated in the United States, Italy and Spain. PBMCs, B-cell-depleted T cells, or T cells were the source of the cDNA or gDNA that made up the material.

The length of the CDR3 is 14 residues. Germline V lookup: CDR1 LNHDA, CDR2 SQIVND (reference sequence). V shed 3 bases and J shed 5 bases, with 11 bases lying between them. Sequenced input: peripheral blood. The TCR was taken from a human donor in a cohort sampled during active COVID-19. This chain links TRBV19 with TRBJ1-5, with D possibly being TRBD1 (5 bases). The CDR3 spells CASSIQGGYQPQHF. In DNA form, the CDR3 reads TGTGCCAGTAGTATCCAGGGTGGCTATCAGCCCCAGCATTTT. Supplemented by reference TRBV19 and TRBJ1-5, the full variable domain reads DGGITQSPKYLFRKEGQNVTLSCEQNLNHDAMYWYRQDPGQGLRLIYYSQIVNDFQKGDIAEGYSVSREKKESFPLTVTSAQKNPTAFYLCASSIQGGYQPQHFGDGTRLSIL.